This entry lists 29 T cell receptor beta chains sequenced from one sample in a study of blood T cells in healthy people across ages. Together with a sample-barcoded 5' primer, a J-beta primer mix was included in a second PCR lasting roughly 6 to 12 cycles. TCRdb reprocessed the 5' RACE reads with MiXCR, giving one entry per CDR3 protein. The table shows about 670,000 distinct CDR3 sequences, with roughly half occurring only once. Sequenced material: blood. Receptors were obtained from a woman over 75 in good health.

As for this clonotype: It may be a read error: a sequence one base away is much more abundant. J is TRBJ2-1 and V is TRBV12-3 or TRBV12-4; 10 bases are shared with TRBD2. After removal of 6 bases from V and 4 bases from J, the junction contained 15 bases not matched to a gene. The CDR3 extends over 18 amino acids. The CDR3 DNA follows: TGTGCCAGCAGCCATAGGGGGACTAGCGCCTACCCTTACAATGAGCAGTTCTTC. As protein: CASSHRGTSAYPYNEQFF.

This clonotype was counted between two and nine times. The CDR3 nucleotides read TGTGCCAGCAGCGTAGATCCAGCGGGAGCGTCGTGGGGCACAGATACGCAGTATTTT. The encoded protein is CASSVDPAGASWGTDTQYF. This chain uses TRBV9 with TRBJ2-3; 8 nucleotides line up with TRBD2. The CDR3 length is 19 residues. Germline CDR1 SGDLS, CDR2 YYNGEE. J lost 1 base, V lost 0 bases, and 13 bases had no gene match.

V and J are TRBV7-9 and TRBJ2-5; possible D gene TRBD1, 6 bases. Germline V lookup: CDR1 SEHNR, CDR2 FQNEAQ (reference sequence). The CDR3 is made up of 14 amino acids. V was pared by 5 bases and J by 1 base, with 11 bases between. For the CDR3, the DNA is TGTGCCAGCAGCATCCAGGGGTTCCAAGAGACCCAGTACTTC. Protein sequence: CASSIQGFQETQYF.

This clonotype was seen more than once but under ten times. CDR3 sequence reads: CASSLDAVNEQFF. The CDR3 DNA sequence: TGTGCCAGCAGCTTGGACGCAGTGAATGAGCAGTTCTTC. The gene calls are TRBV5-6 and TRBJ2-1; no reliable D call. Germline V gene sequence: CDR1 SGHDT, CDR2 YYEEEE. The CDR3 length is 13 residues. The V gene lost 0 bases and the J gene lost 7 bases, with 8 bases spanning the gap.

This clonotype has a count of ten or more. CDR3 sequence reads: CASSGSASGIYEQYF. CDR3 bases: TGTGCCAGCAGCGGGAGCGCGAGCGGAATCTACGAGCAGTACTTC. The rearrangement links TRBV7-2 to TRBJ2-7; a possible D gene is TRBD2 (5 bases). This CDR3 is 15 amino acids long. The V gene's germline CDR1 is SGHTA and CDR2 FQGNSA. The V end lost 5 bases, the J end lost 3 bases, and 17 bases lay between the germline ends.

V usage is TRBV29-1 and J usage is TRBJ2-7, with D perhaps TRBD1 or TRBD2 (5 bases each). V was shortened by 6 bases and J by 3 bases, with 9 bases between the two germline ends. Germline V lookup: CDR1 SQVTM, CDR2 ANQGSEA. The CDR3 covers 11 residues. The CDR3 loop is CSVGDLYEQYF. CDR3 sequence (DNA): TGCAGCGTAGGGGACCTCTACGAGCAGTACTTC.

This clonotype was seen repeatedly, ten times or more. V gene TRBV27 combines with J gene TRBJ2-7; 8 bases align to TRBD1. The germline gives CDR1 MNHEY, CDR2 SMNVEV (reference sequence). V trimming: 3 bases; J trimming: 5 bases; junction bases outside the gene matches: 6. The CDR3 extends over 14 amino acids. The CDR3, as DNA: TGTGCCAGCAGTTTGACAGGGGAGTTCCACGAGCAGTACTTC. Its protein product is CASSLTGEFHEQYF.

Concerning this clonotype itself: The junction and the germline gene differ at one end; a read error may be behind it. The rearrangement joins TRBV14 to TRBJ2-3, with 7 bases fitting TRBD1. Germline CDR1 and CDR2: SGHDN and FVKESK. The CDR3 is made up of 16 amino acids. The CDR3 DNA follows: TGTGCCAGCAGCCAAGAATGGGACAGCCTCGCAGATACACAGTATTTT. Translating gives CASSQEWDSLADTQYF.

V is TRBV12-3 or TRBV12-4 and J is TRBJ1-4; D possibly corresponds to TRBD1 (5 bases). V was cut by 5 bases and J by 7 bases, with 14 bases left in between. This CDR3 comprises 14 residues. DNA of the CDR3: TGTGCCAGCAGTGACAGCGCGTATAGTGAAAAACTGTTTTTT. Translating it yields CASSDSAYSEKLFF.

In its sample, this clonotype was seen many times. The chain uses TRBV3-1 and TRBJ2-1; 10 nucleotides line up with TRBD2. This CDR3 has 14 amino acids. In germline, CDR1 is LGHDT, CDR2 YNNKEL (reference sequence). After removal of 4 bases from V and 10 bases from J, the junction contained 7 bases not matched to a gene. For the CDR3, the DNA is TGTGCCAGCAGCCTCCTACTAGCGGGAACAGAGCAGTTCTTC. It is translated as CASSLLLAGTEQFF.

This clonotype was seen a handful of times. This chain links TRBV20-1 with TRBJ1-5; no firm D call. The germline V gene encodes CDR1 DFQATT and CDR2 SNEGSKA (reference sequence). V was clipped by 2 bases and J by 0 bases, with 8 bases between them. The CDR3 runs to 14 residues. The CDR3 DNA sequence: TGCAGTGCTAGACTCCCAGCTAGCAATCAGCCCCAGCATTTT. The encoded protein is CSARLPASNQPQHF.

Ten or more counts support this clonotype. The chain employs TRBV12-3 or TRBV12-4 and TRBJ2-1; 10 positions match TRBD2. V lost 5 bases and J lost 4; bases outside the gene matches: 2. This CDR3 has 14 amino acids. CDR3 sequence: CASSGLAEYNEQFF. As DNA, the CDR3 is TGTGCCAGCAGTGGACTAGCGGAATACAATGAGCAGTTCTTC.

The V gene is TRBV5-1, the J gene TRBJ1-2; possible D gene TRBD1, 5 bases. The CDR3 runs to 13 residues. Between the trimmed V and J ends, which lost 4 bases and 7 bases, there was a span of 14 bases. The germline gives CDR1 SGHRS, CDR2 YFSETQ. In DNA form, the CDR3 reads TGCGCCAGCAGCGTGGAGGCAGGGAGTGGCTACACCTTC. Amino acids: CASSVEAGSGYTF.

Worth noting for this clonotype: Given a much more abundant clone one base away, this may be a read error. This chain joins TRBV29-1 and TRBJ2-4; the match to TRBD2 covers 8 bases. From germline, CDR1 is SQVTM and CDR2 ANQGSEA. The CDR3 runs to 12 residues. V dropped 6 bases and J dropped 6; count of bases not matched to a gene: 4. The CDR3 DNA follows: TGCAGCGTCAGAGCGGGGGTAAACATTCAGTACTTC. Translated, it gives CSVRAGVNIQYF.

The J gene is TRBJ2-7, the V gene TRBV5-1, with unresolved D. The ends were cut back, 0 bases at V and 7 bases at J, with 17 bases in the middle. The length of the CDR3 is 15 residues. Germline CDR1 is SGHRS and CDR2 is YFSETQ. CDR3 in DNA: TGCGCCAGCAGCTTGGGTATCTTCAATAACAATGAGCAGTACTTC. Translated, it gives CASSLGIFNNNEQYF. Based on the CDR3 plus reference TRBV5-1 and TRBJ2-7, the full variable domain is KAGVTQTPRYLIKTRGQQVTLSCSPISGHRSVSWYQQTPGQGLQFLFEYFSETQRNKGNFPGRFSGRQFSNSRSEMNVSTLELGDSALYLCASSLGIFNNNEQYFGPGTRLTVT.

Ten or more counts support this clonotype. V gene TRBV20-1 combines with J gene TRBJ2-1; TRBD1 aligns across 7 bases. This CDR3 is built from 15 residues. Trimming took 6 bases from V and 1 from J; bases not matched to a gene: 9. Germline CDR1 is DFQATT and CDR2 is SNEGSKA (reference sequence). The CDR3 reads CSANLDRFSYNEQFF. The CDR3 DNA is TGCAGTGCCAACCTGGACAGGTTTTCCTACAATGAGCAGTTCTTC.

This clonotype has at least ten counts. DNA for the CDR3: TGCAGTGCGACGGGACGTTCTTATGGCTACACCTTC. It is translated as CSATGRSYGYTF. The chain uses TRBV20-1 and TRBJ1-2, with D perhaps TRBD1 (5 bases). With 6 bases removed from V and 5 bases from J, the gap between germline ends came to 13 bases. Germline CDR1 and CDR2: DFQATT and SNEGSKA (reference sequence). The CDR3 is 12 residues long.

Details on this clonotype: At one of its ends the junction is not consistent with the germline gene, which may arise from a read error. CDR3 bases: TGTGTCAGCAGTTCTAACGCAGCCTGGGGAGGGAATGAACAGTTCTTC. Translated: CVSSSNAAWGGNEQFF. The chain is built from TRBV7-3 and TRBJ2-1, with 7 bases fitting TRBD2. The CDR3 consists of 16 residues. Germline CDR1 SGHTA, CDR2 FQGTGA.

In regard to this clonotype: Possible read error: a much larger clone is one base away. This chain links TRBV7-9 with TRBJ2-7; D is possibly TRBD1 (5 bases). The length of the CDR3 is 14 residues. Trimming pared 2 bases from V and 7 bases from J, leaving 15 bases between. Looked up from germline, CDR1 is SEHNR and CDR2 is FQNEAQ (reference sequence). This CDR3 reads CASSLHGRANEQYF. The CDR3 region has the DNA TGTGCCAGCAGCTTACACGGCAGGGCCAATGAGCAGTACTTC.

The V call is TRBV3-1, the J call TRBJ1-2, with 7 bases identical to TRBD1. V was pared by 3 bases and J by 8 bases, with 9 bases of the junction left unmatched. CDR1 is LGHDT and CDR2 is YNNKEL in the germline V gene (reference sequence). This CDR3 contains 14 residues. CDR3 in amino acids: CASSHDLGGLGYTF. CDR3 nucleotide sequence: TGTGCCAGCAGCCACGATCTAGGGGGCCTAGGCTACACCTTC.

The chain combines TRBV6-5 with TRBJ2-2; D is ambiguous. Trimming took 4 bases from V and 9 from J, leaving 9 bases between them. The CDR3 sequence is 12 residues long. CDR1 is MNHEY, CDR2 SVGAGI, per germline. The CDR3: CASSFSGRELFF. The CDR3, as DNA: TGTGCCAGCAGTTTCTCGGGCCGGGAGCTGTTTTTT.

In its sample, this clonotype was seen many times. The chain has TRBV11-2 and TRBJ2-3; 8 bases are shared with TRBD2. This CDR3 comprises 16 residues. V gave up 4 bases and J gave up 8 bases; unmatched junction bases: 14. Germline V gives CDR1 SGHAT, CDR2 FQNNGV. The CDR3 sequence is CASSSISGGSGTTQYF. The CDR3 bases are TGTGCCAGCAGCTCCATCAGCGGGGGCTCAGGAACTACGCAGTATTTT. Drawing the rest from reference TRBV11-2 and TRBJ2-3, the complete variable domain is EAGVAQSPRYKIIEKRQSVAFWCNPISGHATLYWYQQILGQGPKLLIQFQNNGVVDDSQLPKDRFSAERLKGVDSTLKIQPAKLEDSAVYLCASSSISGGSGTTQYFGPGTRLTVL.

This clonotype was recorded many times. This sequence joins TRBV7-9 and TRBJ2-1; D is ambiguous. CDR3 size: 16 residues. Deletions cut 7 bases from V and 7 bases from J, with 23 bases between. CDR1 is SEHNR, CDR2 FQNEAQ, per germline (reference sequence). The CDR3 bases are TGTGCCAGCACCCCACCAGCAGCAAATATTGGTAATGAGCAGTTCTTC. Translating gives CASTPPAANIGNEQFF.

The chain combines TRBV19 with TRBJ2-7; 7 bases are a match to TRBD2. This CDR3 is built from 14 residues. With 9 bases clipped from V and 5 bases from J, the junction kept 13 bases outside the gene matches. Germline V gene sequence: CDR1 LNHDA, CDR2 SQIVND (reference sequence). CDR3 DNA: TGTGCCAGCCTAGCGGACGGAGGACTAGACGAGCAGTACTTC. It codes for CASLADGGLDEQYF.

The chain recombines TRBV13 with TRBJ1-1; D is undetermined. This CDR3 contains 13 residues. V was cut by 3 bases and J by 1 base, with 6 bases left in between. Germline CDR1 is PRHDT and CDR2 is FYEKMQ (reference sequence). CDR3 loop: CASSFYKNTEAFF. The CDR3 DNA reads TGTGCCAGCAGCTTTTATAAGAACACTGAAGCTTTCTTT.

The chain has TRBV27 and TRBJ2-7, with a possible D match to TRBD1 (6 bases). There are 13 residues in the CDR3. V lost 3 bases, J lost 5 bases, and 11 bases lay in between. CDR1 MNHEY and CDR2 SMNVEV come from the germline V gene (reference sequence). The CDR3 bases are TGTGCCAGCAGTTTCAACAGGGAACACGAGCAGTACTTC. It yields the protein CASSFNREHEQYF.

The rearrangement uses TRBV28 and TRBJ2-5; no clear D. Trimming took 2 bases from V and 4 from J, leaving 14 bases between them. Germline lookup yields CDR1 MDHEN and CDR2 SYDVKM. The CDR3 contains 15 residues. CDR3 bases: TGTGCCAGCAGTTTACTTAGACTCTCCGCAGAGACCCAGTACTTC. Protein product: CASSLLRLSAETQYF.

This clonotype showed up many times. Here the CDR3 reads CASTSPRSNSPLHF. The DNA for the CDR3 is TGTGCCAGCACCTCTCCGAGGTCTAATTCACCCCTCCACTTT. This chain connects TRBV12-3 or TRBV12-4 to TRBJ1-6; D gene unclear. The CDR3 has 14 amino acids. The V end lost 7 bases, the J end lost 6 bases, and 13 bases lay between the germline ends.

The sample holds many counts of this clonotype. The chain combines TRBV3-1 with TRBJ2-6; D is perhaps TRBD2 (6 bases). Trimming shortened V by 4 bases and J by 0 bases, and 19 bases separated the two germline ends. Germline V gene data show CDR1 as LGHDT and CDR2 as YNNKEL (reference sequence). CDR3 length: 19 residues. CDR3: CASSRRLGTGLSGANVLTF. The DNA for the CDR3 is TGTGCCAGCAGCCGCCGTTTGGGTACGGGACTCTCTGGGGCCAACGTCCTGACTTTC. The full variable domain, completed using reference TRBV3-1 and TRBJ2-6, is DTAVSQTPKYLVTQMGNDKSIKCEQNLGHDTMYWYKQDSKKFLKIMFSYNNKELIINETVPNRFSPKSPDKAHLNLHINSLELGDSAVYFCASSRRLGTGLSGANVLTFGAGSRLTVL.